These T cell receptor beta chains were read from a single sample in a study of blood T cell repertoires in COVID-19. The method was immunoSEQ multiplex PCR; TCRdb's version includes in-frame clones alone and lacks a portion of them. Of approximately 270,000 clones in the sample, about 85% were seen once. Sequenced input: peripheral blood. These receptors were obtained from a human donor with COVID-19, enrolled during active disease. The donor label of this sample is uncertain. Each CDR3 is given with its conserved first and last residue. D genes are given only for firm matches. Where a row states a size, it is once, few, many or the class of an expanded clone; other rows omit it.

d_call	v_call	clone_size	j_call	cdr3_aa	cdr3_nt
TRBD1	TRBV19	-	TRBJ2-2	CASRLGQGNTGELFF	TGTGCCAGTAGGCTGGGACAGGGGAACACCGGGGAGCTGTTTTTT
TRBD1	TRBV11-1	-	TRBJ2-3	CASSVDRADTQYF	TGTGCCAGCAGCGTTGACAGGGCGGATACGCAGTATTTT
-	TRBV6-5	-	TRBJ1-1	CASIPSRGGEAFF	TGTGCCAGCATCCCCTCGAGGGGGGGCGAAGCTTTCTTT
TRBD1	TRBV30	-	TRBJ2-1	CAWSGLGQAGNEQFF	TGTGCCTGGAGTGGCCTGGGACAGGCGGGCAATGAGCAGTTCTTC
-	TRBV5-1	-	TRBJ1-4	CASREQLATNEKLFF	TGCGCCAGCAGGGAACAGTTAGCAACTAATGAAAAACTGTTTTTT
TRBD2	TRBV5-1	-	TRBJ2-1	CASSTSGAHQEQFF	TGCGCCAGCAGTACTAGCGGAGCCCACCAGGAGCAGTTCTTC
TRBD2	TRBV6-5	-	TRBJ2-3	CASSSGLAGSTDTQYF	TGTGCCAGCAGTTCCGGACTAGCGGGCAGCACAGATACGCAGTATTTT
TRBD1	TRBV10-3	-	TRBJ2-6	CAISERGQGAIGANVLTF	TGTGCCATCAGTGAGAGGGGACAGGGGGCGATTGGGGCCAACGTCCTGACTTTC
TRBD2	TRBV5-1	-	TRBJ2-7	CASSLLAGSYEQYF	TGCGCCAGCAGCTTGCTAGCGGGCTCCTACGAGCAGTACTTC
TRBD2	TRBV19	-	TRBJ2-2	CASKREAGGGTGELFF	TGTGCCAGTAAAAGAGAAGCGGGAGGAGGTACCGGGGAGCTGTTTTTT
TRBD2	TRBV4-3	few	TRBJ2-3	CASSQDGTSGRIDTQYF	TGCGCCAGCAGCCAAGACGGGACTAGCGGGAGGATAGATACGCAGTATTTT
-	TRBV19	once	TRBJ1-3	CASSIEQTRNTIYF	TGTGCCAGTAGTATTGAACAGACAAGAAACACCATATATTTT
-	TRBV11-2	-	TRBJ1-1	CASSFGGLENTEAFF	TGTGCCAGCAGCTTTGGAGGGTTAGAGAACACTGAAGCTTTCTTT
TRBD2	TRBV11-2	-	TRBJ2-1	CASSPRLAVSYNEQFF	TGTGCCAGCAGCCCTAGACTAGCGGTCTCCTACAATGAGCAGTTCTTC
-	TRBV6-5	-	TRBJ1-3	CASGQSSGNTIYF	TGTGCCAGCGGGCAGTCCTCTGGAAACACCATATATTTT
-	TRBV7-8	once	TRBJ1-4	CASSRLPGAGKLFF	TGTGCCAGCAGCCGACTTCCAGGGGCTGGTAAACTGTTTTTT
-	TRBV28	-	TRBJ1-3	CASSAPGRGNSGNTIYF	TGTGCCAGCAGTGCCCCTGGCAGGGGTAACTCTGGAAACACCATATATTTT
-	TRBV19	few	TRBJ1-2	CASSIRENGYTF	TGTGCCAGTAGTATCCGGGAGAATGGCTACACCTTC
-	TRBV19	few	TRBJ1-1	CASSDSPPGTQNTEAFF	TGTGCCAGTAGTGATTCCCCCCCCGGGACTCAGAACACTGAAGCTTTCTTT
TRBD1	TRBV12-3/TRBV12-4	-	TRBJ1-1	CASRATGGTEAFF	TGTGCCAGCAGGGCGACAGGGGGCACTGAAGCTTTCTTT
-	TRBV7-3	-	TRBJ1-2	CASSLYGPSNYGYTF	TGTGCCAGCAGCTTATATGGGCCCTCTAACTATGGCTACACCTTC
-	TRBV12-3/TRBV12-4	-	TRBJ1-2	CASSSNREWGYTF	TGTGCCAGCAGTTCGAACAGGGAGTGGGGCTACACCTTC
-	TRBV3-1/TRBV3-2	-	TRBJ2-1	CASSQGPYLDEQFF	TGTGCCAGCAGCCAAGGCCCTTACTTGGATGAGCAGTTCTTC
TRBD2	TRBV5-4	-	TRBJ2-7	CASSPGLTSGRAYEQYF	TGTGCCAGCAGCCCGGGACTGACTAGCGGGAGGGCCTACGAGCAGTACTTC
TRBD1	TRBV19	-	TRBJ2-7	CASSGQTGDYEQYF	TGTGCCAGTAGTGGCCAGACAGGGGACTACGAGCAGTACTTC
-	TRBV3-1/TRBV3-2	-	TRBJ1-5	CASSLRGGNQPQHF	TGTGCCAGCAGCCTCCGGGGGGGCAATCAGCCCCAGCATTTT
-	TRBV18	-	TRBJ1-5	CASSPTDNQPQHF	TGTGCCAGCTCGCCGACAGACAATCAGCCCCAGCATTTT
-	TRBV28	-	TRBJ1-5	CASRGRTYSNQPQHF	TGTGCCAGCAGGGGCCGGACTTATAGCAATCAGCCCCAGCATTTT
-	TRBV5-4	-	TRBJ2-2	CASSVGGPNTGELFF	TGTGCCAGCAGTGTCGGGGGTCCGAACACCGGGGAGCTGTTTTTT
-	TRBV27	-	TRBJ2-1	CASSFLLRSSYNEQFF	TGTGCCAGCAGTTTCCTTTTGCGGAGCTCCTACAATGAGCAGTTCTTC
-	TRBV5-1	-	TRBJ1-5	CASSLGSGVQPQHF	TGCGCCAGCAGCTTGGGAAGCGGAGTCCAGCCCCAGCATTTT
TRBD1	TRBV6-5	-	TRBJ2-7	CATRDSSYEQYF	TGTGCCACCCGGGACAGCTCCTACGAGCAGTACTTC